This TCR beta chain was sequenced during a study of T cells after posttransplantation cyclophosphamide. Study results and caveats: After PTCy, TRB diversity resembled that of CNI/methotrexate controls. Donor CD8+ memory clones often dominated recipient blood repertoires at later times. Tissue-infiltrating T cells from skin or gut overlapped little with blood T cells.

CDR1 and CDR2 from the germline V gene are SGHRS and YFSETQ. The CDR3 totals 15 residues. V lost 2 bases and J 0 bases, leaving 8 bases between the germline ends. On this clone itself: The target antigen is unknown.

Using immunoSEQ multiplex PCR, the repertoire was profiled, and TCRdb retains in-frame clones only, with some absent. Of approximately 3,000 clones listed, 80% to 85% are singletons. The specimen was CD8+ T cells sorted from bone marrow. V is TRBV5-1 and J is TRBJ1-4; TRBD1 might be the D (5 bases). The receptor was derived from a woman aged 55-69 years in good health, CMV-negative, and a related stem cell transplant donor. The CDR3 nucleotides read TGCGCCAGCAGCTTCTCAGGGTCAACTAATGAAAAACTGTTTTTT. Amino acids: CASSFSGSTNEKLFF.